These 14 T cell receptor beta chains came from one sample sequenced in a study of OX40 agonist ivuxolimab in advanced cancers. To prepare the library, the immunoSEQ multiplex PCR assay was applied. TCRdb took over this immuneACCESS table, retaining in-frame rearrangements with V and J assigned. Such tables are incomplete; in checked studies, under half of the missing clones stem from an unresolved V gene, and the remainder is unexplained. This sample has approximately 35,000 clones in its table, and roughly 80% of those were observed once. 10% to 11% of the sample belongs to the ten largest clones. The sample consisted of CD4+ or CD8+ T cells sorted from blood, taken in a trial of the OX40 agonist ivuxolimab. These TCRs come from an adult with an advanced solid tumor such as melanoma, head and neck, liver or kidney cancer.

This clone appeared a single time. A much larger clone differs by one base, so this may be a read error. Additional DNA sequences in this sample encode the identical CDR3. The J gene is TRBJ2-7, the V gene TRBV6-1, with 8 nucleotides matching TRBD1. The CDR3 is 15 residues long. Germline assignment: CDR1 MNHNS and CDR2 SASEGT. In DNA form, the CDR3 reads TGTGCCAGCCCTGAACCCGGGACAGGAACCTACGAGCAGTATTTC. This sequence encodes CASPEPGTGTYEQYF.

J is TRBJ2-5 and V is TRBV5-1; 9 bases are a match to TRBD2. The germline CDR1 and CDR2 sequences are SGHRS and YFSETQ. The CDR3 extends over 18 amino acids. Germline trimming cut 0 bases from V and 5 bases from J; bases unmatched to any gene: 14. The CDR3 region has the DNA TGCGCCAGCAGCTTGGGGCTAGCGGGGACCCTTCAAGAGGAGACCCAGTACTTC. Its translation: CASSLGLAGTLQEETQYF.

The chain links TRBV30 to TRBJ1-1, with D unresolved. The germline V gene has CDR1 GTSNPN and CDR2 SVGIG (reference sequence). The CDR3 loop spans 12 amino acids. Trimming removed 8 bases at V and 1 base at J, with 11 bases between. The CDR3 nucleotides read TGTGCCAGAGAAAGAAGGAACACTGAAGCTTTCTTT. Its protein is CARERRNTEAFF.

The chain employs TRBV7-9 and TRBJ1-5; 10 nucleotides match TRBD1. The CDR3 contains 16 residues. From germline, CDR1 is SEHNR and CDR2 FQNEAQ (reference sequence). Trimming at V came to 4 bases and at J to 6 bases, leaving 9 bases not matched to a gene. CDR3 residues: CASSSFGQGEGQPQHF. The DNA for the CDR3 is TGTGCCAGCAGCTCCTTCGGACAGGGGGAAGGTCAGCCCCAGCATTTT.

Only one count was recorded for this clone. CDR3 loop: CASSPGQHNSPLHF. In DNA form, the CDR3 reads TGTGCCAGCAGCCCGGGACAGCATAATTCACCCCTCCACTTT. The chain employs TRBV5-4 and TRBJ1-6; 7 bases align to TRBD1. V shed 4 bases and J 5 bases; nucleotides not matched to a gene: 3. Germline CDR1 reads SGHNT; CDR2 reads YYREEE (reference sequence). This CDR3 comprises 14 residues.

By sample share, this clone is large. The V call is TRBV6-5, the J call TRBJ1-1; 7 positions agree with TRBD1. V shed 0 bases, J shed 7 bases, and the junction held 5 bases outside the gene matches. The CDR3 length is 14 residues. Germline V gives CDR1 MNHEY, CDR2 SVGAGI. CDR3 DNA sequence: TGTGCCAGCAGTTACTCAGGGGGCAGGAATGAAGCTTTCTTT. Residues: CASSYSGGRNEAFF.

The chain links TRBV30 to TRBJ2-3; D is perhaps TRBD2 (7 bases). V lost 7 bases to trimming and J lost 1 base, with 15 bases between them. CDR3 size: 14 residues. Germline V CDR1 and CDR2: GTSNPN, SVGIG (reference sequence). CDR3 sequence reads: CAYGRGARTDTQYF. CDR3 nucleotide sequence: TGTGCCTATGGGAGGGGGGCGCGCACAGATACGCAGTATTTT.

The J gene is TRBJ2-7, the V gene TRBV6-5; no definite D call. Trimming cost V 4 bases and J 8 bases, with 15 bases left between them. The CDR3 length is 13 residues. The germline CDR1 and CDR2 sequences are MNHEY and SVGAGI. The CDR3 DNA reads TGTGCCAGCAGTTTCTCCCATTCAGAGAAGCAGTACTTC. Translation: CASSFSHSEKQYF.

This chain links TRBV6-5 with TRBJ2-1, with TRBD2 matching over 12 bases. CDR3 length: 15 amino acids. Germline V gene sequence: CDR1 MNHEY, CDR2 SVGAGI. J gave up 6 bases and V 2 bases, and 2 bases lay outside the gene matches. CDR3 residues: CASSYLAGGSNEQFF. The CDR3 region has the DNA TGTGCCAGCAGTTACCTAGCGGGGGGGTCCAATGAGCAGTTCTTC.

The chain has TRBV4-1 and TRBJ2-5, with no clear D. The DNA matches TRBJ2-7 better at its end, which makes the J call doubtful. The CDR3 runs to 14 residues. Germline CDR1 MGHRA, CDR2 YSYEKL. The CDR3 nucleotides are TGCGCCAGCAGCCAAGATCAACGGCTCTACGAGCAGTACTTC. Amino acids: CASSQDQRLYEQYF.

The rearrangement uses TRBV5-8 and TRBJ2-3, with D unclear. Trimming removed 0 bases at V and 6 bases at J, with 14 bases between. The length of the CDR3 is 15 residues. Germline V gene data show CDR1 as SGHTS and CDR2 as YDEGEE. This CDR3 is CASSLALNLADTQYF. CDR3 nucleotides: TGTGCCAGCAGCTTGGCCTTGAACTTGGCGGATACGCAGTATTTT.

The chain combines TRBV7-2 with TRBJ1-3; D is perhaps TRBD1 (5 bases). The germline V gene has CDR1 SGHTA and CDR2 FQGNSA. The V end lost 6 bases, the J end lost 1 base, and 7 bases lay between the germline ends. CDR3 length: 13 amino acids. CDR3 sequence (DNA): TGTGCCAGCAGAGAGGGGTCTGGAAACACCATATATTTT. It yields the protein CASREGSGNTIYF. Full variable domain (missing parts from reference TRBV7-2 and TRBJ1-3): GAGVSQSPSNKVTEKGKDVELRCDPISGHTALYWYRQSLGQGLEFLIYFQGNSAPDKSGLPSDRFSAERTGGSVSTLTIQRTQQEDSAVYLCASREGSGNTIYFGEGSWLTVV.

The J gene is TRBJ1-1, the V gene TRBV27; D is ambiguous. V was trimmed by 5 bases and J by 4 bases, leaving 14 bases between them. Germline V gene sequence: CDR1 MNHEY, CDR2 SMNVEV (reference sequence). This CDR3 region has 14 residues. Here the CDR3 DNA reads TGTGCCAGCAGTCCTGGGTTCGTGAGCACTGAAGCTTTCTTT. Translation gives CASSPGFVSTEAFF.

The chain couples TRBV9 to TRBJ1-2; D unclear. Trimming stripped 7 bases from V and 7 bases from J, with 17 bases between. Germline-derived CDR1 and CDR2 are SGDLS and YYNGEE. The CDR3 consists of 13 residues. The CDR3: CASYESSGGGYTF. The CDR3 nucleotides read TGTGCCAGCTATGAATCCTCGGGAGGTGGCTACACCTTC.